These T cell receptor beta chains were read from a single sample in a study of beta chain features in type 1 diabetes. The method was immunoSEQ multiplex PCR; TCRdb's version includes in-frame clones alone and lacks a portion of them. The sample contains under 150,000 clones, 15% to 20% of which appear only once. The sample comprised central memory CD4+ T cells from blood. The receptor source for this set is a man between 18 and 35 years old with type 1 diabetes. Both conserved end residues are part of each CDR3. A D gene is named only where the DNA matches it firmly. The size of a clone is reported for some rows only, either as once, few or many, or as a class for expanded clones.

v_gene,d_gene,j_gene,abundance,CDR3aa,CDR3nt
TRBV30,-,TRBJ1-3,-,CAWNRDLSGNTIYF,TGTGCCTGGAACAGGGACCTATCTGGAAACACCATATATTTT
TRBV19,TRBD2,TRBJ2-5,-,CASSRLAGILETQYF,TGTGCCAGTAGTAGACTAGCGGGAATACTGGAGACCCAGTACTTC
TRBV7-3,TRBD1,TRBJ2-1,-,CASSPRDRDEQFF,TGTGCCAGCAGCCCCCGGGACAGAGATGAGCAGTTCTTC
TRBV5-1,-,TRBJ2-7,few,CASSFAGGNEQYF,TGCGCCAGCAGCTTTGCCGGGGGAAACGAGCAGTACTTC
TRBV18,TRBD1,TRBJ1-5,-,CASSQGDSALNQPQHF,TGTGCCAGCTCACAAGGGGACAGCGCGCTCAATCAGCCCCAGCATTTT
TRBV7-2,-,TRBJ2-6,-,CASSSGRHSGANVLTF,TGTGCCAGCAGCTCCGGACGCCACTCTGGGGCCAACGTCCTGACTTTC
TRBV29-1,TRBD2,TRBJ2-3,-,CSVDTAGGDTQYF,TGCAGCGTTGACACAGCGGGGGGAGATACGCAGTATTTT
TRBV2,TRBD1,TRBJ1-4,few,CASSGTGRSTNEKLFF,TGTGCCAGCAGTGGGACAGGGCGGTCAACTAATGAAAAACTGTTTTTT
TRBV7-2,-,TRBJ1-1,few,CASSQDSNTEAFF,TGTGCCAGCAGCCAAGACAGTAACACTGAAGCTTTCTTT
TRBV6-5,-,TRBJ1-5,-,CASSEAEPQHF,TGTGCCAGCAGTGAGGCGGAACCCCAGCATTTT
TRBV7-2,-,TRBJ2-3,few,CASSLVGATDTQYF,TGTGCCAGCAGCTTAGTAGGGGCCACAGATACGCAGTATTTT
TRBV6-1,-,TRBJ2-4,few,CASSTRLAKNIQYF,TGTGCCAGCAGTACTCGCTTAGCCAAAAACATTCAGTACTTC
TRBV21-1,-,TRBJ2-7,-,CASSSAGPGTYEQYF,TGTGCCAGCAGCTCCGCAGGCCCAGGAACCTACGAGCAGTACTTC